One sample yielded the 20 T cell receptor beta chains listed below, sequenced in a study of long-term antiretroviral therapy in people with HIV (dated by TCRdb to 2022 to 2024). Sequencing of the TRB variable region was done with the immunoSEQ hsTCRB v3.0 assay at survey level resolution. The immuneACCESS repertoire file appears here via TCRdb, limited to in-frame rearrangements. These files lack a portion of the clones; in checked studies, under half of the deficit traces to unresolved V genes, and the cause of the others is not known. The sample table lists about 38,000 clones, roughly 80% of them with a count of one. About 5% of the sample is in the top ten clones. The input for sequencing was unsorted PBMCs, taken 1.5 years after starting antiretroviral therapy. The source is a man younger than 35 with HIV.

With regard to this clone: At one boundary the junction diverges from the germline segment, which might be a read error. The chain recombines TRBV7-7 with TRBJ2-3; maybe TRBD1 (5 bases). CDR1 is SSHAT and CDR2 is FNYEAQ in the germline V gene (reference sequence). There are 15 residues in the CDR3. CDR3 protein: CASSQGARPTDTQYF. The CDR3 coding sequence is TGTGCTAGCAGCCAAGGGGCCCGACCCACAGATACGCAGTATTTT.

The chain is built from TRBV28 and TRBJ1-5; D not certain. CDR1 and CDR2 from the germline V gene are MDHEN and SYDVKM. Trimming pared 6 bases from V and 2 bases from J, leaving 8 bases between. This CDR3 is 13 amino acids long. The DNA for the CDR3 is TGTGCCAGCAGCCAAGATGGCAATCAGCCCCAGCATTTT. This codes for CASSQDGNQPQHF.

The chain links TRBV5-1 to TRBJ2-5, with TRBD2 identical over 13 bases. Germline assignment: CDR1 SGHRS and CDR2 YFSETQ. This CDR3 comprises 17 residues. Trimming took 4 bases from V and 0 from J; bases not matched to a gene: 6. The CDR3 nucleotides read TGCGCCAGCAGCCCCGGGACTAGCGGGATGTACCAAGAGACCCAGTACTTC. As protein: CASSPGTSGMYQETQYF.

This chain links TRBV5-4 with TRBJ2-2, with D hard to call. The CDR3 sequence is 14 residues long. Trimming shortened V by 0 bases and J by 1 base, and 4 bases separated the two germline ends. The germline gives CDR1 SGHNT, CDR2 YYREEE (reference sequence). The CDR3 spells CASSLDQNTGELFF. CDR3 nucleotide sequence: TGTGCCAGCAGCTTGGATCAGAACACCGGGGAGCTGTTTTTT.

The chain combines TRBV9 with TRBJ2-7, with TRBD2 matching 15 bases. The CDR3 runs to 16 residues. Trimming removed 4 bases from V and 4 bases from J; junction bases left unmatched: 6. CDR1 is SGDLS and CDR2 is YYNGEE in the germline V gene. CDR3 amino acids: CASSPGLAGGSYEQYF. DNA for the CDR3: TGTGCCAGCAGCCCGGGACTAGCGGGAGGTTCGTACGAGCAGTACTTC.

The chain uses TRBV11-3 and TRBJ2-5, with 8 positions matching TRBD2. The CDR3 consists of 15 residues. J was trimmed by 2 bases and V by 0 bases; bases with no gene match: 2. Germline-derived CDR1 and CDR2 are SGHNT and YENEEA. For the CDR3, the DNA is TGTGCCAGCAGCTTAGATGGCGGGAGGCAAGAGACCCAGTACTTC. Translated, it gives CASSLDGGRQETQYF. Full variable domain (missing parts from reference TRBV11-3 and TRBJ2-5): EAGVVQSPRYKIIEKKQPVAFWCNPISGHNTLYWYLQNLGQGPELLIRYENEEAVDDSQLPKDRFSAERLKGVDSTLKIQPAELGDSAVYLCASSLDGGRQETQYFGPGTRLLVL.

This clone has a handful of counts. The gene calls are TRBV10-3 and TRBJ2-7, with 12 bases identical to TRBD2. This CDR3 is built from 16 residues. Germline V gives CDR1 ENHRY, CDR2 SYGVKD. Losses at the gene ends were 6 bases for V and 0 bases for J; bases not matched to a gene: 6. This chain's CDR3 is CAIRPTSGRYSYEQYF. CDR3 coding DNA: TGTGCCATCAGACCTACTAGCGGGAGGTACTCCTACGAGCAGTACTTC.

The rearrangement joins TRBV6-5 to TRBJ2-3; perhaps TRBD2 as D (6 bases). This CDR3 is built from 16 residues. The V gene's germline CDR1 is MNHEY and CDR2 SVGAGI. Trimming stripped 0 bases from V and 2 bases from J, with 12 bases between. CDR3 sequence reads: CASSYSPRGTTDTQYF. CDR3 nucleotides: TGTGCCAGCAGTTACTCGCCCCGGGGGACCACAGATACGCAGTATTTT.

V and J are TRBV11-3 and TRBJ2-2; D gene unclear. The CDR3 totals 16 residues. In germline, CDR1 is SGHNT, CDR2 YENEEA. With 5 bases removed from V and 0 bases from J, the gap between germline ends came to 13 bases. The CDR3 DNA follows: TGTGCCAGCAGCCAAAGGAGCGCATCGAACACCGGGGAGCTGTTTTTT. It is translated as CASSQRSASNTGELFF.

The chain couples TRBV10-3 to TRBJ2-7; 10 nucleotides line up with TRBD1. Germline V CDR1 and CDR2: ENHRY, SYGVKD. This CDR3 spans 13 amino acids. Trimming took 10 bases from V and 2 from J; bases not matched to a gene: 5. CDR3 region: CATAGQGTYEQYF. In DNA, the CDR3 is TGTGCCACGGCGGGACAGGGGACCTACGAGCAGTACTTC.

This chain joins TRBV4-3 and TRBJ2-1; no clear D. Deletions cut 2 bases from V and 6 bases from J, with 11 bases between. Germline V gene lookup returns CDR1 LGHNA and CDR2 YSLEER. This CDR3 region has 14 residues. Here the CDR3 reads CASSQTPVSNEQFF. Here the CDR3 DNA reads TGCGCCAGCAGCCAAACACCGGTCTCCAATGAGCAGTTCTTC.

This clone was counted only a few times. The rearrangement joins TRBV7-9 to TRBJ2-2; the D gene is possibly TRBD1 (6 bases). Trimming stripped 5 bases from V and 5 bases from J, with 12 bases between. Per the germline V gene, CDR1 is SEHNR and CDR2 is FQNEAQ (reference sequence). The CDR3 sequence is 14 residues long. CDR3 amino acids: CASSRNQGTGELFF. CDR3 DNA: TGTGCCAGCAGCCGAAATCAGGGGACCGGGGAGCTGTTTTTT.

The V and J genes are TRBV19 and TRBJ2-1; TRBD1 aligns across 7 bases. V trimming: 3 bases; J trimming: 3 bases; junction bases outside the gene matches: 5. There are 15 residues in the CDR3. From germline, CDR1 is LNHDA and CDR2 SQIVND (reference sequence). Here the CDR3 reads CASSIRAGGYNEQFF. The CDR3, as DNA: TGTGCCAGTAGTATCAGGGCAGGGGGCTACAATGAGCAGTTCTTC.

The chain couples TRBV5-1 to TRBJ2-3; D is unresolved. V lost 0 bases and J 11 bases, leaving 7 bases between the germline ends. This CDR3 is built from 11 residues. CDR1 SGHRS and CDR2 YFSETQ come from the germline V gene. Here the CDR3 DNA reads TGCGCCAGCAGCTTGGGTCTCGAGCAGTATTTT. Translating gives CASSLGLEQYF.

The chain has TRBV28 and TRBJ1-2; weak D call: TRBD1 (5 bases). Germline V lookup: CDR1 MDHEN, CDR2 SYDVKM. This CDR3 is 12 amino acids long. The ends were cut back, 4 bases at V and 8 bases at J, with 11 bases in the middle. This CDR3 is CASSSRQRGYTF. CDR3 nucleotide sequence: TGTGCCAGCAGTTCACGACAGCGGGGCTACACCTTC.

The CDR3: CASSQPRQGAIEAFF. The DNA for the CDR3 is TGCGCCAGCAGCCAACCTCGACAGGGGGCAATTGAAGCTTTCTTT. The chain has TRBV4-3 and TRBJ1-1, with 10 bases lining up with TRBD1. V was pared by 2 bases and J by 7 bases, with 7 bases of the junction left unmatched. The CDR3 has 15 residues. Per germline, CDR1 LGHNA and CDR2 YSLEER.

The V gene is TRBV29-1, the J gene TRBJ2-1, with a tentative D call TRBD2 (5 bases). Germline-derived CDR1 and CDR2 are SQVTM and ANQGSEA. The CDR3 extends over 10 amino acids. CDR3 DNA: TGCATCGGAGGAGACAATGAGCAGTTCTTC. Translating it yields CIGGDNEQFF.

The chain uses TRBV5-1 and TRBJ2-5; D is unresolved. This CDR3 comprises 14 residues. V was shortened by 1 base and J by 7 bases, with 14 bases between the two germline ends. CDR1 and CDR2 from the germline V gene are SGHRS and YFSETQ. CDR3 DNA sequence: TGCGCCAGCAGCTTGAAGGGCGAGGCCTTGACCCAGTACTTC. This sequence encodes CASSLKGEALTQYF.

The chain employs TRBV28 and TRBJ1-2, with 7 nucleotides matching TRBD1. J gave up 8 bases and V 5 bases, and 5 bases lay outside the gene matches. The CDR3 runs 12 residues. In germline, CDR1 is MDHEN, CDR2 SYDVKM. The DNA for the CDR3 is TGTGCCAGCAGTGGTACAGGGGCCGGCTACACCTTC. This encodes CASSGTGAGYTF.

Remarks on this clone: The junction and the germline gene differ at one end; a read error may be behind it. The chain combines TRBV11-3 with TRBJ2-6, with a tentative D call TRBD1 (6 bases). Per the germline V gene, CDR1 is SGHNT and CDR2 is YENEEA. The CDR3 contains 16 residues. CDR3 nucleotide sequence: TGTGCCAGCAGTAGACGGGGAAATTCAGGGGCCAACGTCCTGGCTTTC. Translated: CASSRRGNSGANVLAF.